The sequence of this TCR beta chain was determined in a study of T cells in Graves' hyperthyroidism and ophthalmopathy (dated by TCRdb to between 2019 and 2020). For context, the study as a whole: Peripheral blood samples were taken at the time of initial diagnosis, prior to any treatment. To identify distinguishing TCR V-J signatures, a discovery cohort of about 95 patients was used, comprising 40 to 45 with Graves' ophthalmopathy and some 57 with stable Graves' hyperthyroidism. Prospective prediction of ophthalmopathy was tested in an independent validation cohort of approximately 19 hyperthyroidism patients and some 17 patients who later progressed to ophthalmopathy. The 100 discovery patients were randomly split 7:3 into training and test sets. In addition, the study compared T-cell repertoires in thyroid tissue and in blood from six Graves' hyperthyroidism patients. Following sampling, methimazole starting at 30 mg daily was given to hyperthyroidism patients, and high-dose intravenous methylprednisolone was given to ophthalmopathy patients. The paper reports TCR Vbeta CDR3 sequencing of more than 120 peripheral blood samples: approximately 41 ophthalmopathy, roughly 74 hyperthyroidism and around 17 progressor patients.

What the work shows at the level of the full study, not this receptor alone: Most expanded thyroid clonotypes (frequency above 0.001) were also found in blood, which suggests that blood repertoires may mirror thyroid immune responses. In validation, the model predicted progression to ophthalmopathy a median of about 6.5 months before onset, with about 70% sensitivity and just under 75% specificity. In cross-validation, a model built on a 13 V-J signature told ophthalmopathy apart from stable hyperthyroidism with approximately 90% sensitivity and approximately 81% specificity, and in testing the same model reached 80%/75%. Sample size was not statistically predetermined, and blinding of investigators to group allocation was not performed.

Compared with germline, V lacks 2 bases and J lacks 7 bases; bases without a gene match: 6. From the germline V gene (reference sequence), CDR1 is SEHNR and CDR2 is FQNEAQ. The CDR3 runs 15 residues from the cysteine to the phenylalanine. The CDR3 DNA has 45 bases and is translated from base 1. Hyperthyroidism patients were aged 18 to 65 years and newly diagnosed, with disease duration of less than 2 months. The study excluded patients with uncontrolled infections, other autoimmune diseases, pregnancy or lactation. Diagnoses were based on clinical symptoms, serum thyroxine and TRAb, thyroid ultrasound and orbital computed tomography. Blood from progressor patients was drawn when they were first diagnosed with hyperthyroidism, before any ophthalmopathy symptoms appeared. PBMCs were isolated from 10 ml of fresh peripheral blood by Ficoll-Paque density gradient centrifugation. Patients classed as progressors first received a Graves' hyperthyroidism diagnosis and then went on to develop ophthalmopathy during follow-up. Total RNA was extracted using Trizol reagent, and RNA quality was assessed on an Agilent 2100 Bioanalyzer.

The table lists this clonotype with many counts. Its antigen is still unknown. There are no base qualities to consult, and no much larger clone falls within one base. Amplification of TCR beta CDR3 regions was carried out from RNA transcripts. The first round of RT-PCR for the TCR CDR3 was performed with the HTBI primer set and the Qiagen OneStep RT-PCR kit. A second multiplex PCR round built the libraries, followed by size selection and purification. Paired-end sequencing of the libraries was performed with 100 bp reads on an Illumina HiSeq2000. The authors processed their data as follows. Raw data were processed with SOAPnuke, discarding reads with adapters, uncalled bases, mean Phred below 15, or no exact constant-primer or identifier match. High-quality paired reads were merged using COPE v1.2.5, and each unique nucleotide sequence was defined as a clonotype. MiTCR v1.1 was used to align clonotypes to the IMGT TRBV, TRBD and TRBJ reference segments. The analysis was restricted to V-J combinations with a frequency above 0.0001, which together covered 99.2% of the repertoires. The TCS score was defined as the ratio of F50 (clonal expansion) to E x V (chaos), calculated using BLOSUM62-based TCRdist between CDR3 peptides within each V-J. Welch's t-statistics and random forest reduced fewer than 550 V-J features to fewer than 15, which were used in a naive Bayes classifier (R e1071). TCRdb reprocessed the public reads (quality trimming at Q25 with fastp, clone calling with MiXCR) and kept in-frame beta chains. One record per CDR3 amino acid sequence lists the most common genes and DNA. What appears here as the V and J calls and clone size reflects TCRdb's work, not the paper's. This sample comprises 370,000 or so distinct CDR3 sequences, approximately 15% of them detected only once. The ten largest clonotypes hold around 21% of the sample.

The chain is made from TRBV7-9 and TRBJ2-1, with 9 junctional bases fitting TRBD2. This receptor was identified in a man aged 30 to 45 with Graves' hyperthyroidism that later progressed to Graves' ophthalmopathy. The sample consisted of blood. DNA sequence: TGTGCCAGCAGCTTATTGACTAGCGGTGCGAATGAGCAGTTCTTC. Its coded protein is CASSLLTSGANEQFF.